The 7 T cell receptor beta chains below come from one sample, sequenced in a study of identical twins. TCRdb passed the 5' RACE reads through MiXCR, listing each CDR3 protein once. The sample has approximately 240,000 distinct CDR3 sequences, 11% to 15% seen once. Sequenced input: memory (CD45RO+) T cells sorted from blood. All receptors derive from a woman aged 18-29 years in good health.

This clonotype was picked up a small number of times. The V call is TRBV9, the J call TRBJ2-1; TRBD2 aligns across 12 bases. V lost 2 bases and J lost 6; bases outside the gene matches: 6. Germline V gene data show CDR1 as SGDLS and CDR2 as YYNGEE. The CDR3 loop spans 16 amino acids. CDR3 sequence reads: CASSVLAGGPANEQFF. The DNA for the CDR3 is TGTGCCAGCAGCGTTCTAGCGGGAGGGCCAGCCAATGAGCAGTTCTTC.

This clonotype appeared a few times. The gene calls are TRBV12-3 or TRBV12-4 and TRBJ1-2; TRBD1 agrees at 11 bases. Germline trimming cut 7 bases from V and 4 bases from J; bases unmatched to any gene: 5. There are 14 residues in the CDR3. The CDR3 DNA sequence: TGTGCCAGCAATCCGGGACAGGGGGTCTATGGCTACACCTTC. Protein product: CASNPGQGVYGYTF.

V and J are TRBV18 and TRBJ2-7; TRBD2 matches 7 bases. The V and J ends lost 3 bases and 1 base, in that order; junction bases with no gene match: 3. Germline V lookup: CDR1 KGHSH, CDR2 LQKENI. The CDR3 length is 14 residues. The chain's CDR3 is CASSPGEGSYEQYF. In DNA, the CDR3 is TGTGCCAGCTCACCGGGGGAGGGGTCCTACGAGCAGTACTTC.

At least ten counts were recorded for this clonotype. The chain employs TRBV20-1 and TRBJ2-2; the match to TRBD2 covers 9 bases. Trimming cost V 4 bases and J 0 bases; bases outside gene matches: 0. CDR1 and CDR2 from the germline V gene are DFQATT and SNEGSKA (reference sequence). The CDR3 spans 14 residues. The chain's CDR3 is CSATSGTNTGELFF. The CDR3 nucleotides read TGCAGTGCTACTAGCGGGACGAACACCGGGGAGCTGTTTTTT.

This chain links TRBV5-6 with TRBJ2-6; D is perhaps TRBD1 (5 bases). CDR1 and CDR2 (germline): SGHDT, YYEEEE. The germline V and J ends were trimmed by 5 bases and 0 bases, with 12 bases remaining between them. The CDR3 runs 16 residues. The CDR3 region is CASRQGLYSGANVLTF. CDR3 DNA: TGTGCCAGCAGGCAGGGTTTATACTCTGGGGCCAACGTCCTGACTTTC.

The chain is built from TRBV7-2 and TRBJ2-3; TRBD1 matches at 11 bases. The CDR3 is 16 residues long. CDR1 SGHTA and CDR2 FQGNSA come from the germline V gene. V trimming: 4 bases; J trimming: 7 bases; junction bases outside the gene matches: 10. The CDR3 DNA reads TGTGCCAGCAGCTCCATCCGGGACAGGGGGAATAATACGCAGTATTTT. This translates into CASSSIRDRGNNTQYF. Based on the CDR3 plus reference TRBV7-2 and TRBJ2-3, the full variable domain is GAGVSQSPSNKVTEKGKDVELRCDPISGHTALYWYRQSLGQGLEFLIYFQGNSAPDKSGLPSDRFSAERTGGSVSTLTIQRTQQEDSAVYLCASSSIRDRGNNTQYFGPGTRLTVL.

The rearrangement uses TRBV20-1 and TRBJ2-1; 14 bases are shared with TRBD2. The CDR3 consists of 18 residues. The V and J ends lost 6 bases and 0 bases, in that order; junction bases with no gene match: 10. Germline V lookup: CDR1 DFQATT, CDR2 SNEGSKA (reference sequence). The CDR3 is CSAPPGLAGGISYNEQFF. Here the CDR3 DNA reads TGCAGTGCCCCTCCCGGACTAGCGGGGGGCATCTCCTACAATGAGCAGTTCTTC.